This T cell receptor beta chain was profiled in a study of cytomegalovirus exposure and HLA in healthy donors. Per germline, CDR1 SGDLS and CDR2 YYNGEE. The CDR3 totals 14 residues. V lost 3 bases to trimming and J lost 1 base; unmatched junction nucleotides: 0. The PCR contained 60 Vbeta and 13 Jbeta primers. The protocol was immunoSEQ multiplex PCR, while the TCRdb copy is restricted to in-frame clones and leaves out a portion. The profile shows 200,000 to 300,000 clones, about 83% of them singletons. There are a few counts of this clone. Other DNA sequences of this sample code for an identical CDR3.

This sequence joins TRBV9 and TRBJ2-1; TRBD2 aligns across 8 bases. The TCR was taken from a woman aged 40 to 55 in good health and CMV-seropositive. The material sequenced was PBMCs. CDR3 coding DNA: TGTGCCAGCAGCGCGGGAGGGTCCTACAATGAGCAGTTCTTC. This gives the protein CASSAGGSYNEQFF.